This record looks at one TCR beta chain sequence and its context. The antigen is not known. Trimming pared 3 bases from V and 8 bases from J, leaving 4 bases between. Germline CDR1 reads LNHDA; CDR2 reads SQIVND (reference sequence). The CDR3 consists of 11 residues. MiXCR, applied by TCRdb to the reads, yields one record per CDR3 protein. The top ten hold about an eighth of the sample, which has 250,000 to 400,000 distinct CDR3 sequences, roughly 25% seen once. This record belongs to a study of T cell repertoires in cytomegalovirus infection. Study overall: Both CMV infection and a matching HLA type were indicated by public TCR beta signatures. Study conclusions and caveats: HLA-C-restricted CMV clonotypes gave the most frequent clonotype in two of eight donors. Of the TCR beta families, the public ones yielded a cumulative frequency that identified carriers of CMV plus the relevant HLA.

The origin of this receptor is a human donor in good health (CMV status not recorded). Some clones in this sample may be carry-over from other donors' samples. This material consisted of cultured PBMCs, taken from culture after CMV antigen stimulation. The chain carries TRBV19 and TRBJ2-2; D is uncertain. CDR3 bases: TGTGCCAGTAGTATGGGGGGGGAGCTGTTTTTT. Translating it yields CASSMGGELFF.